The rows below give T cell receptor beta chains drawn from one sample of a study of OX40 agonist ivuxolimab in advanced cancers. Generated by immunoSEQ multiplex PCR, the TCRdb table keeps only in-frame clones and is missing some. This table holds tens of thousands of clones, roughly 80% found once. The sequenced sample was CD4+ or CD8+ T cells sorted from blood, obtained in a trial of the OX40 agonist ivuxolimab. The receptor set was obtained from an adult with an advanced solid tumor such as melanoma, head and neck, liver or kidney cancer. Each CDR3 is given with its conserved first and last residue. D genes are given only for firm matches. Some rows have no size entry. The others give once, few or many, or a class for an expanded clone.

size: few
J: TRBJ2-7
V: TRBV7-2
D: TRBD1
CDR3: CASSLGTGVSYEQYF
DNA: TGTGCCAGCAGCTTGGGGACAGGGGTCTCCTACGAGCAGTACTTC

size: -
J: TRBJ1-6
V: TRBV28
D: -
CDR3: CASSEGSSYNSPLHF
DNA: TGTGCCAGCAGTGAAGGGAGCTCCTATAATTCACCCCTCCACTTT

size: -
J: TRBJ1-1
V: TRBV11-2
D: TRBD1
CDR3: CASSLGSGGAYTEAFF
DNA: TGTGCCAGCAGCTTAGGATCAGGGGGCGCGTACACTGAAGCTTTCTTT

size: -
J: TRBJ2-7
V: TRBV13
D: -
CDR3: CASSPPRERGSYEQYF
DNA: TGTGCCAGCAGCCCCCCCCGGGAGCGAGGCTCCTACGAGCAGTACTTC

size: -
J: TRBJ2-5
V: TRBV18
D: -
CDR3: CASSPRVESRETQYF
DNA: TGTGCCAGCTCCCCTCGGGTTGAGAGTCGGGAGACCCAGTACTTC

size: once
J: TRBJ2-7
V: TRBV21-1
D: -
CDR3: CASSIYSGGKRGYEQYF
DNA: TGTGCCAGCAGCATTTACAGTGGCGGCAAAAGAGGGTACGAGCAGTACTTC

size: -
J: TRBJ2-5
V: TRBV19
D: -
CDR3: CASSIVWTETQYF
DNA: TGTGCCAGTAGTATAGTTTGGACTGAGACCCAGTACTTC

size: once
J: TRBJ1-5
V: TRBV2
D: TRBD1
CDR3: CASRVQGFGNQPQHF
DNA: TGTGCCAGCAGGGTACAGGGGTTTGGCAATCAGCCCCAGCATTTT

size: -
J: TRBJ1-5
V: TRBV27
D: -
CDR3: CASSFSSGNQPQHF
DNA: TGTGCCAGCAGTTTTTCCTCCGGGAATCAGCCCCAGCATTTT

size: -
J: TRBJ1-4
V: TRBV6-6
D: -
CDR3: CASSTATNEKLFF
DNA: TGTGCCAGCAGTACGGCAACTAATGAAAAACTGTTTTTT

size: -
J: TRBJ2-3
V: TRBV7-9
D: TRBD2
CDR3: CASSLISGGRSTDTQYF
DNA: TGTGCCAGCAGCTTAATATCGGGAGGCCGGAGCACAGATACGCAGTATTTT

size: -
J: TRBJ2-1
V: TRBV19
D: TRBD2
CDR3: CASSTGTSGSYEQFF
DNA: TGTGCCAGTAGTACCGGGACTAGCGGGAGCTATGAGCAGTTCTTC

size: -
J: TRBJ2-5
V: TRBV25-1
D: TRBD2
CDR3: CASRGTSGSWETQYF
DNA: TGTGCCAGCAGGGGGACTAGCGGGAGTTGGGAGACCCAGTACTTC

size: -
J: TRBJ2-3
V: TRBV19
D: -
CDR3: CASSIGSGLNTDTQYF
DNA: TGTGCCAGTAGTATAGGCTCGGGGCTCAACACAGATACGCAGTATTTT

size: -
J: TRBJ2-5
V: TRBV7-9
D: TRBD2
CDR3: CASSLRLLAGQETQYF
DNA: TGTGCCAGCAGCTTAAGGTTACTAGCGGGGCAAGAGACCCAGTACTTC

size: -
J: TRBJ2-7
V: TRBV5-1
D: -
CDR3: CASSLADALGSYEQYF
DNA: TGCGCCAGCAGCTTGGCGGATGCGTTGGGCTCCTACGAGCAGTACTTC

size: -
J: TRBJ2-2
V: TRBV6-7
D: -
CDR3: CASSRTTGELFF
DNA: TGTGCCAGCAGCAGGACTACCGGGGAGCTGTTTTTT

size: -
J: TRBJ1-1
V: TRBV30
D: -
CDR3: CAWSVSSHYITEAFF
DNA: TGTGCCTGGAGTGTATCTTCCCACTATATCACTGAAGCTTTCTTT

size: -
J: TRBJ2-7
V: TRBV5-6
D: TRBD1
CDR3: CASSGGQGTEQYF
DNA: TGTGCCAGCAGCGGGGGACAGGGCACCGAGCAGTACTTC

size: -
J: TRBJ2-3
V: TRBV7-7
D: TRBD1
CDR3: CASSRGQGNPDTQYF
DNA: TGTGCCAGCAGCCGGGGACAGGGTAACCCAGATACGCAGTATTTT

size: -
J: TRBJ1-6
V: TRBV2
D: -
CDR3: CASSEAGRGYSPLHF
DNA: TGTGCCAGCAGTGAAGCGGGACGGGGATATTCACCCCTCCACTTT

size: -
J: TRBJ2-5
V: TRBV15
D: TRBD1
CDR3: CATTRDRQETQYF
DNA: TGTGCCACCACCAGGGACAGGCAAGAGACCCAGTACTTC

size: -
J: TRBJ2-7
V: TRBV2
D: TRBD1
CDR3: CASRGQPSYEQYF
DNA: TGTGCCAGCAGGGGACAGCCCTCCTACGAGCAGTACTTC

size: -
J: TRBJ1-1
V: TRBV18
D: TRBD1
CDR3: CASSPDRMNTEAFF
DNA: TGTGCCAGCTCACCGGACAGGATGAACACTGAAGCTTTCTTT

size: -
J: TRBJ2-7
V: TRBV18
D: TRBD2
CDR3: CASSPETSGYEQYF
DNA: TGTGCCAGCTCACCCGAGACTAGCGGCTACGAGCAGTACTTC

size: few
J: TRBJ2-7
V: TRBV11-2
D: -
CDR3: CASSSIGQSYEQYF
DNA: TGTGCCAGCAGCTCAATAGGACAGAGCTACGAGCAGTACTTC

size: -
J: TRBJ1-2
V: TRBV11-2
D: -
CDR3: CASSLGAPANYGYTF
DNA: TGTGCCAGCAGCTTAGGGGCTCCCGCTAACTATGGCTACACCTTC

size: -
J: TRBJ1-2
V: TRBV5-4
D: -
CDR3: CASSFGGENYGYTF
DNA: TGTGCCAGCAGCTTTGGGGGCGAAAACTATGGCTACACCTTC

size: -
J: TRBJ1-3
V: TRBV5-4
D: -
CDR3: CASSLWASSGNTIYF
DNA: TGTGCCAGCAGCTTGTGGGCAAGCTCTGGAAACACCATATATTTT

size: -
J: TRBJ2-1
V: TRBV6-5
D: TRBD1
CDR3: CASSYALGTGHNEQFF
DNA: TGTGCCAGCAGTTACGCCTTAGGGACAGGCCACAATGAGCAGTTCTTC

size: -
J: TRBJ2-7
V: TRBV20-1
D: -
CDR3: CSAERYNEQYF
DNA: TGCAGTGCGGAGAGATACAACGAGCAGTACTTC

size: -
J: TRBJ2-2
V: TRBV7-2
D: -
CDR3: CASSQLVVVTGELFF
DNA: TGTGCCAGCAGCCAACTAGTGGTTGTTACCGGGGAGCTGTTTTTT

size: -
J: TRBJ2-7
V: TRBV7-8
D: TRBD2
CDR3: CASSLASLAGKYTYEQYF
DNA: TGTGCCAGCAGCTTAGCGTCCCTAGCGGGAAAATACACCTACGAGCAGTACTTC

size: -
J: TRBJ1-5
V: TRBV13
D: -
CDR3: CASSRAGTATEIQPQHF
DNA: TGTGCCAGCAGCCGGGCCGGGACCGCTACCGAAATACAGCCCCAGCATTTT

size: few
J: TRBJ1-3
V: TRBV4-3
D: TRBD1
CDR3: CASSQAPGGSGNTIYF
DNA: TGCGCCAGCAGCCAAGCCCCAGGGGGCTCTGGAAACACCATATATTTT

size: -
J: TRBJ2-1
V: TRBV7-2
D: TRBD2
CDR3: CASRASGTYNEQFF
DNA: TGTGCCAGCAGGGCTAGCGGGACCTACAATGAGCAGTTCTTC

size: -
J: TRBJ2-7
V: TRBV15
D: -
CDR3: CATSRDRGGQQPRPYEQYF
DNA: TGTGCCACCAGCAGAGATCGAGGCGGACAACAACCCCGGCCCTACGAGCAGTACTTC

size: once
J: TRBJ2-3
V: TRBV5-1
D: TRBD1
CDR3: CASSLIPGGSTDTQYF
DNA: TGCGCCAGCAGCTTAATCCCAGGGGGCTCTACAGATACGCAGTATTTT

size: -
J: TRBJ2-1
V: TRBV19
D: TRBD2
CDR3: CASRGLADNEQFF
DNA: TGTGCCAGTAGGGGACTAGCTGACAATGAGCAGTTCTTC

size: -
J: TRBJ1-1
V: TRBV7-8
D: -
CDR3: CASSLGQGKTEAFF
DNA: TGTGCCAGCAGCTTAGGTCAGGGGAAGACTGAAGCTTTCTTT

size: -
J: TRBJ2-3
V: TRBV10-3
D: -
CDR3: CAIGSLKADTQYF
DNA: TGTGCCATCGGGTCTCTAAAGGCAGATACGCAGTATTTT

size: few
J: TRBJ1-2
V: TRBV20-1
D: -
CDR3: CSASKGIYTF
DNA: TGCAGTGCTAGTAAGGGCATCTACACCTTC

size: -
J: TRBJ2-7
V: TRBV6-6
D: TRBD1
CDR3: CASSYPGQGIDEQYF
DNA: TGTGCCAGCAGTTACCCGGGACAGGGTATCGACGAGCAGTACTTC